This TCR beta chain originates from a study of blood T cell repertoires in COVID-19. The V segment lost 4 bases and the J segment 6 bases; nucleotides outside the gene matches: 9. Germline CDR1 is MNHNY and CDR2 is SVGAGI (reference sequence). The length of the CDR3 is 15 residues. TCRdb's table, derived via immunoSEQ multiplex PCR, lists solely in-frame clones and lacks some. The sample yields roughly 99,000 clones, around 80% seen once. Sequenced: peripheral blood. The receptor was derived from a man aged 70-80 years with acute or convalescent COVID-19. The genes are TRBV6-6 and TRBJ2-1; 7 bases match TRBD1. The CDR3 sequence is CASSLTGARGNEQFF. The DNA of the CDR3 is TGTGCCAGCAGTTTAACAGGGGCCCGCGGCAATGAGCAGTTCTTC.